What follows describes a single T cell receptor beta chain. The antigen is undetermined. V lost 5 bases and J lost 2; bases outside the gene matches: 7. Germline loops: CDR1 MNHEY, CDR2 SVGAGI. The CDR3 sequence is 15 residues long. PCR was performed a second time for about 7 to 11 cycles using a sample-barcoded 5' primer and a J-beta primer mix. A single record per CDR3 protein comes from TCRdb applying MiXCR to the 5' RACE reads. The sample carries about 640,000 distinct CDR3 sequences, under 30% recorded once. The data derive from a study of blood T cells in healthy people across ages. Findings and limits, study-wide: Diversity of TCR beta per million T cells declined in a roughly linear way with age. Without sorted subsets, naive and antigen-experienced compartments could not be conclusively compared.

The chain links TRBV6-5 to TRBJ1-2; 8 bases are shared with TRBD1. The material sequenced was blood. The clonotype comes from a woman older than 75 in good health. CDR3 loop: CASSPGQGRNYGYTF. DNA for the CDR3: TGTGCCAGCAGTCCTGGACAGGGACGAAACTATGGCTACACCTTC.